This paragraph reports one TCR beta chain. Its antigen remains unidentified. Generated by immunoSEQ multiplex PCR, the TCRdb table keeps only in-frame clones and is missing some. The data hold 170,000 or so clones, with 90% observed a single time. The data are from a study of T cell responses to AZD1222 COVID-19 vaccine. Study-level points and caveats: When two AZD1222 doses had been given, Spike-specific TCR breadth and depth rose. Among vaccine-associated CD4 TCRs, coverage spanned spike, with dominance at 160-218 and 743-854. Reportedly, nearly half of unique spike TCRs recognized epitopes outside B.1.351/B.1.1.7 mutations.

This TCR derives from an adult in good health. The sample consisted of peripheral blood, taken on day 0 of AZD1222 vaccination.

CDR3 sequence reads: CASSKLERVGQWDSYEQYF. As DNA, the CDR3 is TGTGCCAGCAGCAAATTGGAAAGGGTCGGACAGTGGGACTCCTACGAGCAGTACTTC. The chain couples TRBV21-1 to TRBJ2-7; TRBD1, the D gene given by the table, was not confirmed from the DNA. TRBV21-1 is annotated as a pseudogene. The CDR3 covers 19 residues.